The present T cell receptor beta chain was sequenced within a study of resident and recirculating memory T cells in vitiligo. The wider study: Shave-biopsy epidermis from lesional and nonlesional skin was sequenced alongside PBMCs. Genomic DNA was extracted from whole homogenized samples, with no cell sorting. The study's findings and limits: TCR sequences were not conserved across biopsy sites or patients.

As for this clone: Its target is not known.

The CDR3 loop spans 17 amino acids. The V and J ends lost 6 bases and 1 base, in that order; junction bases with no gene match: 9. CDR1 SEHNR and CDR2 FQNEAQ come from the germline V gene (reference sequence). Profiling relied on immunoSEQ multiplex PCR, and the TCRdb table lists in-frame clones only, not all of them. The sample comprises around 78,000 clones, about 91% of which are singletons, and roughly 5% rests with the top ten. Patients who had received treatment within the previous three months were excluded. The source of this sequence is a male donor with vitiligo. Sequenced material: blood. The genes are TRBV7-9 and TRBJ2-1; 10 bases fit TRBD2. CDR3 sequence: CASRFPGLAPSYNEQFF. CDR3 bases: TGTGCCAGCAGGTTTCCGGGACTAGCGCCTTCCTACAATGAGCAGTTCTTC.